This note documents a single T cell receptor (beta chain) sequence. Its antigen remains unidentified. The V and J ends lost 6 bases and 0 bases respectively, with 15 bases between them. CDR3 length: 15 residues. CDR1 and CDR2 (germline): LNHDA, SQIVND (reference sequence). This entry belongs to a study of shared clonotypes between healthy human individuals. Regarding the study as a whole: Shared clonotypes across all four donors exceeded non-shared ones in generation probability.

Sequencing used immunoSEQ multiplex PCR; TCRdb keeps in-frame clones, though not all of them. This table has about 1.5 million clones, approximately 98% appearing once. The clonotype originates from a young man in good health. Sequencing was performed on naive CD4+ T cells sorted from blood. Subset denoted: CD45RA+ positively selected. The rearrangement joins TRBV19 to TRBJ2-7, with D possibly matching TRBD2 (6 bases). CDR3 protein: CASRRNSGYSYEQYF. The CDR3 DNA reads TGTGCCAGTAGACGGAATAGCGGTTACTCCTACGAGCAGTACTTC. Together with reference TRBV19 and TRBJ2-7, the CDR3 gives the full variable domain: DGGITQSPKYLFRKEGQNVTLSCEQNLNHDAMYWYRQDPGQGLRLIYYSQIVNDFQKGDIAEGYSVSREKKESFPLTVTSAQKNPTAFYLCASRRNSGYSYEQYFGPGTRLTVT.